The source of this T cell receptor (beta chain) is a study of graft-versus-host responses after intestinal transplantation. Looking at the study overall: All recipients were transplanted with multivisceral, liver-intestinal, or isolated intestinal grafts. Induction with anti-thymocyte globulin, then tacrolimus and steroids for about 3 years, was given to all recipients. Study-wide results and caveats: GvH clones were found in recipient marrow; some appeared first in ileum or blood. Levels of circulating GvH clones at their peak were associated with early post-transplant HvG declines.

Clones were read by immunoSEQ multiplex PCR, and TCRdb kept only the in-frame ones, dropping some. The sample records 12,000 or so clones, more than 85% being singletons. Germline trimming cut 4 bases from V and 7 bases from J; bases unmatched to any gene: 5. This CDR3 spans 14 amino acids. Looked up from germline, CDR1 is MRHNA and CDR2 is SNTAGT. For this clone: Its antigen is currently unknown.

The chain links TRBV6-4 to TRBJ2-1; 9 positions match TRBD2. Sequencing was performed on PBMCs, taken roughly 110 days after intestinal transplant. The receptor was isolated from a human patient who received an intestinal transplant, so some T cells may come from the graft donor. CDR3 in amino acids: CASSVGLAGNEQFF. The CDR3 coding sequence is TGTGCCAGCAGTGTGGGACTAGCAGGAAATGAGCAGTTCTTC.